The 9 T cell receptor beta chains below were found in one sample sequenced in a study of shared clonotypes between healthy human individuals. The table came from immunoSEQ multiplex PCR; TCRdb's copy has only in-frame clones and leaves some out. Among roughly 2.4 million clones listed, around 95% were seen once. The specimen was naive CD4+ T cells sorted from blood. Noted subset: CD45RA+ positively selected. These receptors were taken from a man younger than 35 in good health.

The chain couples TRBV5-1 to TRBJ2-5, with 11 positions matching TRBD1. This CDR3 has 14 residues. The J segment lost 5 bases and the V segment lost 5 bases, leaving 5 bases of the junction unmatched. CDR1 is SGHRS and CDR2 is YFSETQ in the germline V gene. CDR3 sequence: CASREGQGVETQYF. Written as DNA, the CDR3 is TGCGCCAGCAGAGAGGGACAGGGGGTTGAGACCCAGTACTTC.

This chain uses TRBV29-1 with TRBJ2-7, with 7 bases identical to TRBD2. The junction had 12 bases not matched to a gene; V was cut back by 8 bases and J by 2 bases. Germline V gene lookup returns CDR1 SQVTM and CDR2 ANQGSEA. This CDR3 spans 14 amino acids. CDR3 in amino acids: CSFSFGGFPYEQYF. In DNA form, the CDR3 reads TGCAGCTTCTCCTTCGGGGGGTTTCCCTACGAGCAGTACTTC.

This clone appeared a single time. The chain links TRBV10-2 to TRBJ2-3; 8 bases match TRBD2. Germline trimming cut 3 bases from V and 5 bases from J; bases unmatched to any gene: 10. Per the germline V gene, CDR1 is WSHSY and CDR2 is SAAADI. This CDR3 is 16 amino acids long. In nucleotides, the CDR3 is TGCGCCAGCAGTGATCATATAGCGGGGCTGGGAGATACGCAGTATTTT. It encodes CASSDHIAGLGDTQYF.

In its sample, this clone was seen once. The CDR3 loop reads CASSEGQGAGELFF. The CDR3 DNA reads TGCGCCAGCAGCGAGGGACAGGGTGCCGGGGAGCTGTTTTTT. This chain connects TRBV5-1 to TRBJ2-2, with 9 bases fitting TRBD1. The CDR3 runs 14 residues. The V and J ends lost 4 bases and 6 bases, in that order; junction bases with no gene match: 4. Germline V gives CDR1 SGHRS, CDR2 YFSETQ. Looking up the rest from reference TRBV5-1 and TRBJ2-2 gives the full variable domain: KAGVTQTPRYLIKTRGQQVTLSCSPISGHRSVSWYQQTPGQGLQFLFEYFSETQRNKGNFPGRFSGRQFSNSRSEMNVSTLELGDSALYLCASSEGQGAGELFFGEGSRLTVL.

This clone was counted a single time. This chain links TRBV10-1 with TRBJ2-1; tentative D call: TRBD1 (6 bases). V gave up 7 bases and J gave up 8 bases, with 21 bases separating them. The germline V gene encodes CDR1 WNHNN and CDR2 SYGVQD (reference sequence). The CDR3 runs 15 residues. The CDR3 loop reads CASKRDIIRGDEQFF. Here the CDR3 DNA reads TGCGCCAGCAAACGGGACATCATCAGGGGCGATGAGCAGTTCTTC.

V usage is TRBV7-9 and J usage is TRBJ2-1, with D perhaps TRBD1 (6 bases). Germline assignment: CDR1 SEHNR and CDR2 FQNEAQ (reference sequence). The CDR3 spans 16 residues. V lost 5 bases to trimming and J lost 3 bases, with 17 bases between them. CDR3 nucleotides: TGTGCCAGCAGCGTCCACAGGGACGGGGTCTACAATGAGCAGTTCTTC. It is translated as CASSVHRDGVYNEQFF.

The J gene is TRBJ2-7, the V gene TRBV6-4; D is possibly TRBD2 (5 bases). V was trimmed by 3 bases and J by 4 bases, leaving 10 bases between them. Germline V gives CDR1 MRHNA, CDR2 SNTAGT. This CDR3 is 13 amino acids long. The CDR3 loop is CASSESSGYEQYF. The CDR3 DNA is TGTGCCAGCAGTGAGAGTTCGGGGTACGAGCAGTACTTC.

The chain employs TRBV30 and TRBJ1-6; D gene ambiguous. CDR3 length: 14 residues. Trimming left V 0 bases short and J 8 bases short, with 11 bases between. Germline values: CDR1 GTSNPN, CDR2 SVGIG (reference sequence). The DNA for the CDR3 is TGTGCCTGGAGTGTATCCCTCGGGGATTCACCCCTCCACTTT. Translation: CAWSVSLGDSPLHF.

This chain links TRBV18 with TRBJ1-5; 8 bases match TRBD1. The junction had 11 bases not matched to a gene; V was cut back by 2 bases and J by 2 bases. CDR1 is KGHSH, CDR2 LQKENI, per germline. This CDR3 is 18 amino acids long. The CDR3 nucleotides read TGTGCCAGCTCACCATATAGGCAGGGGGCGGGAGGCAATCAGCCCCAGCATTTT. This encodes CASSPYRQGAGGNQPQHF.